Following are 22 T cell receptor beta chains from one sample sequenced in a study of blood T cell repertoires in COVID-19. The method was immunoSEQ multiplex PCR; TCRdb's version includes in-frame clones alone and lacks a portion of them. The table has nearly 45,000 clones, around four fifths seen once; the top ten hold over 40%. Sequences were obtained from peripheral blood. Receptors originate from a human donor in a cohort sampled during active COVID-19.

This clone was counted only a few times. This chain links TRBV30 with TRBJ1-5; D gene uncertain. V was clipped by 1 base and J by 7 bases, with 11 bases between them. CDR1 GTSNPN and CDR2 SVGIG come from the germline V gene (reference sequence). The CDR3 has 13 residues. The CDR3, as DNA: TGTGCCTGGAGTGGTCAACCGGGGCAGCCCCAGCATTTT. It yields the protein CAWSGQPGQPQHF.

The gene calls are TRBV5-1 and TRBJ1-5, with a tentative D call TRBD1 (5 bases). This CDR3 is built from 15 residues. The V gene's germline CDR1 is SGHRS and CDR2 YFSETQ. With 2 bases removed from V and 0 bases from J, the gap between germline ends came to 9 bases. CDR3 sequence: CASSLGDYSNQPQHF. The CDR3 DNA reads TGCGCCAGCAGCTTAGGGGACTATAGCAATCAGCCCCAGCATTTT.

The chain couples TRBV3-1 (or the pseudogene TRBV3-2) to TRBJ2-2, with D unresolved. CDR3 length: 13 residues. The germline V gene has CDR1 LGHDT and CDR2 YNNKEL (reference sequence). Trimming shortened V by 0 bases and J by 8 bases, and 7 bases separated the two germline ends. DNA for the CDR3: TGTGCCAGCAGCCAAGATATGAGGGGGGAGCTGTTTTTT. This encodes CASSQDMRGELFF.

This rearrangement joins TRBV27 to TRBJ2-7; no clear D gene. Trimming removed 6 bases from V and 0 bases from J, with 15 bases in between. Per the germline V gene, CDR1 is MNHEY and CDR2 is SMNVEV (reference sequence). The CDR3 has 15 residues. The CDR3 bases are TGTGCCAGCAGCCGAACCCCCCGGAGCTCCTACGAGCAGTACGTC. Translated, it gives CASSRTPRSSYEQYV.

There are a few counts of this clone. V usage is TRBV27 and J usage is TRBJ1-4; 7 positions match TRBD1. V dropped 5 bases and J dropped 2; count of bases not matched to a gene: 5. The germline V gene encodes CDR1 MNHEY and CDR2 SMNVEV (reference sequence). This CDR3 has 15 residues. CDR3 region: CASSPRQGTNEKLFF. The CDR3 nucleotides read TGTGCCAGCAGTCCACGACAGGGCACTAATGAAAAACTGTTTTTT.

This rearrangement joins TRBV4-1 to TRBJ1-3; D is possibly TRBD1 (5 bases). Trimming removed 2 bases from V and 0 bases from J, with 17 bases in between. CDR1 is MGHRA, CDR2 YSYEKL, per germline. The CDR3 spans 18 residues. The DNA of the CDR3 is TGCGCCAGCAGCCAAAGGGCGGAGGGGAAGGGCTCTGGAAACACCATATATTTT. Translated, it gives CASSQRAEGKGSGNTIYF.

Written as DNA, the CDR3 is TGTGCCAGCAGCGGGGTGCAGGGTGCCACCGGGGAGCTGTTTTTT. This encodes CASSGVQGATGELFF. The rearrangement uses TRBV11-2 and TRBJ2-2, with D perhaps matching TRBD1 (5 bases). CDR1 is SGHAT, CDR2 FQNNGV, per germline. CDR3 size: 15 residues. V lost 5 bases and J 4 bases, leaving 14 bases between the germline ends.

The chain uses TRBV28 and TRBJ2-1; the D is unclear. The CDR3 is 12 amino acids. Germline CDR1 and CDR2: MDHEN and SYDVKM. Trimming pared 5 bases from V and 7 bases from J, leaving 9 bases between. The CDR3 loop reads CASSPKLNEQFF. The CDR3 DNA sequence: TGTGCCAGCAGTCCTAAGCTGAATGAGCAGTTCTTC.

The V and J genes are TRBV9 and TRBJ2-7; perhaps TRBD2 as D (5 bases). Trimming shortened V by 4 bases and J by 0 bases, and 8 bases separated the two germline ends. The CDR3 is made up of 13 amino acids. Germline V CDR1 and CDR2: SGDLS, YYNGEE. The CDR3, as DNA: TGTGCCAGCAGCCCAGCGGACTCCTACGAGCAGTACTTC. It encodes CASSPADSYEQYF.

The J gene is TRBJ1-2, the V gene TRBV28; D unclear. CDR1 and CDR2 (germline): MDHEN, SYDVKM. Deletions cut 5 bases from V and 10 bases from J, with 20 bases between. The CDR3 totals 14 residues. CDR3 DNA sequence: TGTGCCAGCAGTCCTACGGGTCGGGTCCTCGACTACACCTTC. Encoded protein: CASSPTGRVLDYTF.

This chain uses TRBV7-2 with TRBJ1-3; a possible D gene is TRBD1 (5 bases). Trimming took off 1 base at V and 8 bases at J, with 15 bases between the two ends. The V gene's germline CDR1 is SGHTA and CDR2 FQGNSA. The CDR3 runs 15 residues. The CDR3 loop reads CASSLDRLSVDTIYF. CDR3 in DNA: TGTGCCAGCAGCTTAGACAGGCTCTCTGTAGACACCATATATTTT.

CDR3 sequence (DNA): TGTGCCAGCAGGGCTAGCGGGGACAATGAGCAGTTCTTC. It encodes CASRASGDNEQFF. The chain joins TRBV6-5 to TRBJ2-1; 9 bases are a match to TRBD2. The CDR3 runs 13 residues. The V and J ends lost 6 bases and 5 bases, in that order; junction bases with no gene match: 2. Germline CDR1 reads MNHEY; CDR2 reads SVGAGI.

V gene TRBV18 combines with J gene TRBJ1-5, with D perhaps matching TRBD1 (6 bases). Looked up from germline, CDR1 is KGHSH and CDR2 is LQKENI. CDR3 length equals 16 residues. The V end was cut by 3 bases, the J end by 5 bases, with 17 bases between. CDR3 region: CASSPTTGLSDQPQHF. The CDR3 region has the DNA TGTGCCAGCTCACCCACTACAGGGCTTTCAGATCAGCCCCAGCATTTT.

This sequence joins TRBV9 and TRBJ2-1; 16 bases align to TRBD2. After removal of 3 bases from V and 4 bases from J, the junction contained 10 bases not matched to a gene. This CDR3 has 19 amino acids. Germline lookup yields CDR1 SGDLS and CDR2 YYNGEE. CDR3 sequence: CASSGAGTSGGAGYNEQFF. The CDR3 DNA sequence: TGTGCCAGCAGCGGCGCCGGGACTAGCGGGGGGGCCGGATACAATGAGCAGTTCTTC.

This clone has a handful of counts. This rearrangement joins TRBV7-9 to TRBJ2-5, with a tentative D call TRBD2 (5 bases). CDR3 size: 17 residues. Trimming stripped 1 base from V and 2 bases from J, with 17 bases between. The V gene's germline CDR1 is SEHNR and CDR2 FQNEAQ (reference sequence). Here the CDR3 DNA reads TGTGCCAGCAGCTTAGAAATCGGGGTTGTCCAGCAAGAGACCCAGTACTTC. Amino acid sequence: CASSLEIGVVQQETQYF.

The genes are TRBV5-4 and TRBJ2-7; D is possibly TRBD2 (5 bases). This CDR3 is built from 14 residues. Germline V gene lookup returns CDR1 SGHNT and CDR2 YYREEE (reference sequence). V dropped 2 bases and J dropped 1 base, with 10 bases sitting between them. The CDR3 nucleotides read TGTGCCAGCAGCTTCAATGGCGGGTCCTACGAGCAGTACGTC. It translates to CASSFNGGSYEQYV.

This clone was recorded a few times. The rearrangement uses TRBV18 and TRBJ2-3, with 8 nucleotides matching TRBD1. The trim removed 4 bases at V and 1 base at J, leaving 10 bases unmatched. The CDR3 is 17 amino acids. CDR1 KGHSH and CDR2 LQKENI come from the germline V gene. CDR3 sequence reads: CASSQQGVGAGTDTQYF. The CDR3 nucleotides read TGTGCCAGCTCACAACAGGGGGTCGGTGCGGGCACAGATACGCAGTATTTT.

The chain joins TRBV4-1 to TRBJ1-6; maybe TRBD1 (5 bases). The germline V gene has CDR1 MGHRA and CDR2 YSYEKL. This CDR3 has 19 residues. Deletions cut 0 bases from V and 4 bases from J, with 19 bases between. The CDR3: CASSQDLGGEDKYNSPLHF. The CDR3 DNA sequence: TGCGCCAGCAGCCAAGATTTGGGTGGAGAGGACAAATATAATTCACCCCTCCACTTT.

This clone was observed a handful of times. The CDR3 nucleotides are TGCGCCAGCAGCCTTACGCGATTTGAGACCCAGTACTTC. This encodes CASSLTRFETQYF. The chain couples TRBV10-1 to TRBJ2-5, with unresolved D. Germline V gene lookup returns CDR1 WNHNN and CDR2 SYGVQD (reference sequence). V gave up 6 bases and J gave up 5 bases, with 13 bases separating them. This CDR3 spans 13 amino acids.

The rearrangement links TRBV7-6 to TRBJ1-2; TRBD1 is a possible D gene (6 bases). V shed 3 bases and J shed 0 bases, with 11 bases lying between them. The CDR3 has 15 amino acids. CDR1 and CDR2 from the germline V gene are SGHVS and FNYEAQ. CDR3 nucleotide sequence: TGTGCCAGCAGCTTGGCGGACAGCACTAACTATGGCTACACCTTC. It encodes CASSLADSTNYGYTF.

For the CDR3, the DNA is TGTGCCAGCAGCTTGTTGGACAGGAGATACGAGCAGTACTTC. It encodes CASSLLDRRYEQYF. The chain employs TRBV5-6 and TRBJ2-7; 7 bases align to TRBD1. The junction had 5 bases not matched to a gene; V was cut back by 1 base and J by 4 bases. Germline lookup yields CDR1 SGHDT and CDR2 YYEEEE. This CDR3 has 14 amino acids.

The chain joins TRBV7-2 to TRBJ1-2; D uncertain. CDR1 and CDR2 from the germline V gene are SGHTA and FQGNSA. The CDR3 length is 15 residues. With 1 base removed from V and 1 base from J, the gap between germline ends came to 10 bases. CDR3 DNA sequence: TGTGCCAGCAGCTTAGGCATTGGCCGTAACTATGGCTACACCTTC. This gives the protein CASSLGIGRNYGYTF.